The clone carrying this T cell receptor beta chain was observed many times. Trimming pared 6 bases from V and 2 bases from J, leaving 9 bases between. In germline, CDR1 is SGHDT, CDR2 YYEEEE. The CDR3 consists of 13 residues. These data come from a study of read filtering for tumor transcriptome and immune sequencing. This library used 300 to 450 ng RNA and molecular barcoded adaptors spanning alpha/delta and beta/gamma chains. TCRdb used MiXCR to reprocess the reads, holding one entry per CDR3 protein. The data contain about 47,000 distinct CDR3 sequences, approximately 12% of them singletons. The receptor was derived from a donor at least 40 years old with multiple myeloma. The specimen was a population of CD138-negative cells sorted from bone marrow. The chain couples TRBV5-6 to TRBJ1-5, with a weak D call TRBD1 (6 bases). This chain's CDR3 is CASTTGRNQPQHF. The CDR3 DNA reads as TGTGCCAGCACCACAGGGCGCAATCAGCCCCAGCATTTT.